This T cell receptor (beta chain) was documented in a study of technical replicates of blood from four donors. Germline assignment: CDR1 LNHDA and CDR2 SQIVND (reference sequence). The junction had 6 bases not matched to a gene; V was cut back by 5 bases and J by 2 bases. The CDR3 extends over 15 amino acids. Produced via immunoSEQ multiplex PCR; TCRdb's table is partial and in-frame only. The repertoire holds 70,000 to 95,000 clones, with roughly 94% as singletons. Input material: T cells isolated from PBMCs. This TCR derives from a human donor in good health. This rearrangement joins TRBV19 to TRBJ2-3; 8 bases line up with TRBD2. Written as DNA, the CDR3 is TGTGCCAGTAGTCGGCTGCGGGGGGCCACAGATACGCAGTATTTT. Translated: CASSRLRGATDTQYF.